These T cell receptor beta chains were read from a single sample in a study of T cells after yellow fever vaccination. TCRdb passed the 5' RACE reads through MiXCR, listing each CDR3 protein once. The table has about 310,000 distinct CDR3 sequences, 3.6% seen once. The sequencing here drew on PBMCs, taken on the day of the yellow fever booster vaccination. These receptors all come from a man aged 18-30 years who received the YFV17D yellow fever vaccine. Both conserved end residues are trimmed from each CDR3. Clone size is not always given. Where it is, it says once, few, many or a class for expanded clones.

abundance | j_gene | v_gene | CDR3aa
few | TRBJ2-1 | TRBV7-8 | ASSTRQEGEQF
NA | TRBJ1-1 | TRBV29-1 | SVEGPLAMNTEAF
many | TRBJ2-1 | TRBV20-1 | SARDPGLDNEQF
few | TRBJ2-1 | TRBV7-3 | ASSPMGLADNEQF
few | TRBJ2-1 | TRBV7-2 | ASSSGERPLYNEQF
many | TRBJ2-1 | TRBV7-2 | ASSLGGQVAYNEQF
few | TRBJ2-3 | TRBV5-1 | ASSSGGKTDTQY
many | TRBJ2-6 | TRBV11-3 | ASSVESGANVLT
many | TRBJ1-4 | TRBV7-6 | ASSPRSTGVILKLF
NA | TRBJ2-3 | TRBV20-1 | SARDPRLAATDTQY
few | TRBJ1-2 | TRBV6-5 | ASRGGTANYGYT
many | TRBJ2-5 | TRBV5-1 | ASSVGTAILQETQY
many | TRBJ1-2 | TRBV14 | ASSPNRGNYGYT
few | TRBJ2-1 | TRBV5-4 | ASSLEYPNEQF
NA | TRBJ2-5 | TRBV12-3/TRBV12-4 | ASSLEQGAQETQY
few | TRBJ2-2 | TRBV6-5 | ASSYHIGDRANTGELF
many | TRBJ1-2 | TRBV28 | ASSSGTAVYGYT
many | TRBJ1-2 | TRBV28 | ASSDGQPRLPNYGYT
few | TRBJ2-3 | TRBV20-1 | STFRLAGGSTDTQY
many | TRBJ1-2 | TRBV6-5 | ASSRSGKNYGYT
NA | TRBJ1-1 | TRBV10-3 | AISTPGQGARTEAF
many | TRBJ2-7 | TRBV10-3 | AISASVYEQY
NA | TRBJ1-4 | TRBV6-6 | ASSYEDSNEKLF
few | TRBJ1-2 | TRBV30 | AWRGTGGYT
NA | TRBJ1-5 | TRBV18 | ASSTDRGKQPQH
NA | TRBJ2-6 | TRBV12-3/TRBV12-4 | ASTPLLGGTGANVLT
many | TRBJ2-1 | TRBV5-1 | ASSLGGDSYNEQF
NA | TRBJ1-1 | TRBV7-2 | ASSARPAETEAF
few | TRBJ2-1 | TRBV4-3 | ASSQAMTGTGAYNEQF
many | TRBJ2-7 | TRBV7-2 | ASSLSWVQGGWSYEQY
many | TRBJ1-2 | TRBV18 | ASSPGNLGYYGYT
many | TRBJ2-5 | TRBV5-1 | ASGQNRAGETQY
NA | TRBJ2-5 | TRBV19 | ASSTAGRLQETQY
many | TRBJ2-3 | TRBV5-1 | ASSGTTDTQY
many | TRBJ1-6 | TRBV7-9 | ASSPPAGSDNSPLH
many | TRBJ2-5 | TRBV29-1 | SVEDLGMGETQY
NA | TRBJ2-6 | TRBV6-2/TRBV6-3 | ASSLRATPLTGGANVLT
NA | TRBJ2-3 | TRBV7-2 | ASARPLWTDTQY
NA | TRBJ2-2 | TRBV12-3/TRBV12-4 | ASSLSWGGTGELF
NA | TRBJ2-1 | TRBV5-1 | ASSPTVRQGNEQF
NA | TRBJ1-2 | TRBV6-5 | ASSYGGANYGYT
NA | TRBJ1-5 | TRBV19 | ASSLPQGQQPQH
many | TRBJ2-1 | TRBV5-1 | ASGLVDGEQF
few | TRBJ2-3 | TRBV5-4 | ASSTSQATTDTQY
many | TRBJ1-5 | TRBV27 | ASSFYPARGNQPQH
few | TRBJ1-2 | TRBV15 | ATSRDRGRGVGYT
NA | TRBJ2-2 | TRBV6-4 | ASSRDRGPIGELF
many | TRBJ2-3 | TRBV20-1 | SARPGGPTDTQY
many | TRBJ1-1 | TRBV9 | ASSVGGTNTEAF
NA | TRBJ1-5 | TRBV6-5 | ASSPDVNQPQH
many | TRBJ1-1 | TRBV7-6 | ASSPDYVLSAEAF
many | TRBJ1-6 | TRBV6-6 | ASTTGRSPLH
many | TRBJ2-1 | TRBV6-2/TRBV6-3 | ASSYLRGDEQF
many | TRBJ1-5 | TRBV7-9 | ASSSPGDNQPQH